This record looks at one T cell receptor (beta chain) sequence and its context. The data are from a study of high-grade serous ovarian cancer treatment subgroups. For the study at large: On average, 14,192 reads and several thousand unique TCR beta rearrangements were obtained per sample.

The tumor samples were collected prior to definitive surgery or chemotherapy. Assay: immunoSEQ multiplex PCR; the TCRdb copy retains only in-frame clones and omits some. Of thousands of clones listed, roughly 66% are singletons. Sequenced: tumor tissue. This receptor was obtained from a human donor with high-grade serous ovarian cancer.

The CDR3 reads CASSQEGGKGKTGFGEQYF. CDR3 bases: TGCGCCAGCAGCCAAGAGGGGGGGAAGGGGAAAACAGGCTTCGGCGAGCAGTACTTC. This chain uses TRBV4-3 with TRBJ2-7; 7 positions match TRBD2. The junction had 20 bases not matched to a gene; V was cut back by 0 bases and J by 6 bases. The germline V gene encodes CDR1 LGHNA and CDR2 YSLEER. This CDR3 has 19 amino acids.